This T cell receptor (beta chain) appears in the sequencing data of a study of cytomegalovirus exposure and HLA in healthy donors. Whole-study findings and limits: Reports indicated that the classifier achieved high specificity and sensitivity in diagnosing cytomegalovirus status.

This CDR3 is 15 amino acids long. Trimming removed 5 bases from V and 6 bases from J; junction bases left unmatched: 8. Germline CDR1 and CDR2: LNHDA and SQIVND (reference sequence). Comments on this clone: What it recognizes is unknown.

The study ran its PCR with 60 Vbeta and 13 Jbeta primers. The repertoire was sequenced with immunoSEQ multiplex PCR; TCRdb's copy has only in-frame clones and lacks some. Reported are 100,000 to 150,000 clones; the ten largest clones contain about 2.7%. The genes are TRBV19 and TRBJ2-5; 11 bases map to TRBD2. Sequencing input: PBMCs. The TCR comes from a young man in good health and CMV-seronegative. CDR3 sequence reads: CASSPLLAGVQTQYF. The DNA of the CDR3 is TGTGCCAGTAGTCCTCTACTAGCGGGAGTGCAGACCCAGTACTTC.